The present entry profiles one T cell receptor (beta chain) with its context. The data were produced by immunoSEQ multiplex PCR, yet TCRdb's version contains in-frame clones alone and is incomplete. The table shows 150,000 to 200,000 clones, with 80% occurring only once. These data are taken from a study of blood T cell repertoires in COVID-19. Germline loops: CDR1 KGHDR, CDR2 SFDVKD. The CDR3 consists of 16 residues. V lost 3 bases and J 5 bases, leaving 18 bases between the germline ends. Sequencing used PBMCs or T cells enriched from blood (not recorded which). The receptor was isolated from a woman in her sixties or seventies who had recovered from COVID-19. This rearrangement joins TRBV24-1 to TRBJ2-5; the D gene is possibly TRBD2 (6 bases). CDR3 nucleotides: TGTGCCACCAGTGATAATCACGGCCCAGGGAGGGAGACCCAGTACTTC. It is translated as CATSDNHGPGRETQYF.